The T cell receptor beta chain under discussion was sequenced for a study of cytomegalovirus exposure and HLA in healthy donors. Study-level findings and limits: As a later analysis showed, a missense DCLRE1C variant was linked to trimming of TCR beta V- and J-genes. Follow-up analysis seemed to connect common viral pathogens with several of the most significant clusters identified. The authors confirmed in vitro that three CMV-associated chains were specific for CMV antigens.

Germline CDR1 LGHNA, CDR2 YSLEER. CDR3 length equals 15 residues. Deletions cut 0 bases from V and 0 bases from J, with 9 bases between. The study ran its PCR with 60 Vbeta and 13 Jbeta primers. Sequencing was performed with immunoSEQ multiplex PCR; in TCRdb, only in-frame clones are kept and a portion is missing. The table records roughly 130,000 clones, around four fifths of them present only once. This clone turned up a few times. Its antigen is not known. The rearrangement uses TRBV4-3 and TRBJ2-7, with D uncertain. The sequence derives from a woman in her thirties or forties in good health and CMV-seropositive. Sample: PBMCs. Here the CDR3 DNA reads TGCGCCAGCAGCCAAGACCTACTAAGCTCCTACGAGCAGTACTTC. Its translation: CASSQDLLSSYEQYF.